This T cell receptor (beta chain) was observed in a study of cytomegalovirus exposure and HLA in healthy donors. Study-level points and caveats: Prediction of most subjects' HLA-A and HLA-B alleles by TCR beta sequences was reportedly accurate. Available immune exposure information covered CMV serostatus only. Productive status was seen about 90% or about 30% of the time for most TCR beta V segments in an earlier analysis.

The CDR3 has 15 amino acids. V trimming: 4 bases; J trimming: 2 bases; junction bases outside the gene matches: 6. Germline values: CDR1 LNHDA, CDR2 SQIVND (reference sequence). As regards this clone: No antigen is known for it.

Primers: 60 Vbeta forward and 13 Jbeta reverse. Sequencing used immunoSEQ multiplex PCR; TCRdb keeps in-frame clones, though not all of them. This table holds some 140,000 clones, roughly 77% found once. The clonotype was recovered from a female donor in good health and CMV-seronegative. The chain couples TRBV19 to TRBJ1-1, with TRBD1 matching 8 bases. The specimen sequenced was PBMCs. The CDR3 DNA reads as TGTGCCAGTAGTACTCGGACAGGGCGAAACACTGAAGCTTTCTTT. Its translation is CASSTRTGRNTEAFF.